Shown below are 28 T cell receptor beta chains from a single sample sequenced in a study of identical twins. Each CDR3 protein gets one entry after TCRdb re-called the 5' RACE reads with MiXCR. The table lists roughly 1,500,000 distinct CDR3 sequences, about 32% of them singletons. Specimen: cord blood. Receptors originate from a newborn girl in good health.

This clonotype was recorded a few times. CDR3 protein: CAISGARGETQYF. CDR3 in DNA: TGTGCCATCAGTGGGGCCCGGGGAGAGACCCAGTACTTC. The chain couples TRBV10-3 to TRBJ2-5, with D possibly TRBD2 on 5 matching bases. The CDR3 runs to 13 residues. The V gene's germline CDR1 is ENHRY and CDR2 SYGVKD. With 4 bases removed from V and 4 bases from J, the gap between germline ends came to 10 bases.

This clonotype came up a few times. The chain combines TRBV27 with TRBJ1-4; 7 bases line up with TRBD1. V was pared by 5 bases and J by 5 bases, with 8 bases of the junction left unmatched. There are 15 residues in the CDR3. Looked up from germline, CDR1 is MNHEY and CDR2 is SMNVEV (reference sequence). CDR3 DNA sequence: TGTGCCAGCAGTACAGACAGGGCTCCCAATGAAAAACTGTTTTTT. Encoded protein: CASSTDRAPNEKLFF. Using reference TRBV27 and TRBJ1-4 for the parts outside the CDR3, the full variable domain is EAQVTQNPRYLITVTGKKLTVTCSQNMNHEYMSWYRQDPGLGLRQIYYSMNVEVTDKGDVPEGYKVSRKEKRNFPLILESPSPNQTSLYFCASSTDRAPNEKLFFGSGTQLSVL.

This clonotype occurred a few times. This sequence joins TRBV5-1 and TRBJ2-3, with a possible D match to TRBD2 (6 bases). The CDR3 contains 15 residues. CDR1 is SGHRS and CDR2 is YFSETQ in the germline V gene. The V and J ends lost 0 bases and 3 bases respectively, with 11 bases between them. In nucleotides, the CDR3 is TGCGCCAGCAGCTTGGAGGCAGGGAGGACAGATACGCAGTATTTT. It codes for CASSLEAGRTDTQYF.

The rearrangement links TRBV20-1 to TRBJ2-6; D gene unclear. Trimming removed 6 bases at V and 9 bases at J, with 21 bases between. The V gene's germline CDR1 is DFQATT and CDR2 SNEGSKA (reference sequence). The CDR3 is 15 amino acids. The CDR3: CSAELVGLRVNVLTF. The CDR3 bases are TGCAGTGCCGAACTCGTGGGCCTCCGTGTCAACGTCCTGACTTTC.

The chain uses TRBV4-2 and TRBJ2-3; D is perhaps TRBD2 (6 bases). The CDR3 contains 15 residues. V was cut by 0 bases and J by 0 bases, with 7 bases left in between. The V gene's germline CDR1 is LGHNA and CDR2 YNFKEQ. Written as DNA, the CDR3 is TGTGCCAGCAGCCAAGATGCGGGGAGCACAGATACGCAGTATTTT. Protein: CASSQDAGSTDTQYF.

The sample holds a few counts of this clonotype. Sequence at one end of the junction differs from germline and may be a read error. This chain uses TRBV12-3 or TRBV12-4 with TRBJ1-2; unclear D gene. The CDR3 totals 13 residues. In nucleotides, the CDR3 is TGTGCCTGCAGTTTCGGTGAGGAGTTGGGCTACACCTTC. Residues: CACSFGEELGYTF.

This clonotype was found a few times. The chain recombines TRBV5-1 with TRBJ1-2; possible D gene TRBD1, 6 bases. V lost 2 bases and J 3 bases, leaving 14 bases between the germline ends. Germline V lookup: CDR1 SGHRS, CDR2 YFSETQ. The CDR3 contains 15 residues. This CDR3 is CASSFDQGRYYGYTF. The CDR3 nucleotides read TGCGCCAGCAGCTTTGATCAGGGGCGATACTATGGCTACACCTTC.

The rearrangement joins TRBV6-1 to TRBJ1-1, with unresolved D. This CDR3 contains 12 residues. Trimming cost V 7 bases and J 7 bases, with 13 bases left between them. Per the germline V gene, CDR1 is MNHNS and CDR2 is SASEGT. Here the CDR3 DNA reads TGTGCCAGCACCCTGAGGCAGCTTGAAGCTTTCTTT. Protein product: CASTLRQLEAFF.

This clonotype was picked up a small number of times. The chain's CDR3 is CASSPAGELDTQYF. In DNA, the CDR3 is TGTGCCAGCAGCCCCGCCGGGGAGTTAGATACGCAGTATTTT. V is TRBV28 and J is TRBJ2-3, with TRBD2 as a possible D gene (5 bases). The CDR3 has 14 residues. V was trimmed by 6 bases and J by 5 bases, leaving 15 bases between them. CDR1 is MDHEN, CDR2 SYDVKM, per germline.

The V gene is TRBV3-1, the J gene TRBJ2-1, with no clear D. Germline CDR1 is LGHDT and CDR2 is YNNKEL (reference sequence). The CDR3 has 12 residues. The germline V and J ends were trimmed by 0 bases and 10 bases, with 7 bases remaining between them. Here the CDR3 DNA reads TGTGCCAGCAGCCAAGATAAAGGGGAGCAGTTCTTC. This sequence encodes CASSQDKGEQFF.

This clonotype was counted only a few times. This chain connects TRBV5-1 to TRBJ1-4, with a weak D call TRBD1 (5 bases). CDR1 and CDR2 (germline): SGHRS, YFSETQ. The CDR3 runs to 14 residues. V lost 0 bases and J 13 bases, leaving 16 bases between the germline ends. In nucleotides, the CDR3 is TGCGCCAGCAGCTTGGGTCAGGCGGAAGGGGCACTGTTTTTT. Amino acid sequence: CASSLGQAEGALFF.

The rearrangement links TRBV7-8 to TRBJ2-7; no clear D gene. The length of the CDR3 is 15 residues. Between the trimmed V and J ends, which lost 1 base and 4 bases, there was a span of 14 bases. Germline CDR1 reads SGHVS; CDR2 reads FQNEAQ. CDR3 amino acids: CASSLDGALPYEQYF. CDR3 in DNA: TGTGCCAGCAGCTTAGACGGAGCGCTTCCATACGAGCAGTACTTC.

This clonotype has ten or more counts. The chain employs TRBV12-5 and TRBJ2-1; 14 bases agree with TRBD2. Germline lookup yields CDR1 LGHNT and CDR2 FRNRAP. The CDR3 length is 20 residues. J was trimmed by 0 bases and V by 0 bases; bases with no gene match: 7. In nucleotides, the CDR3 is TGTGCTAGTGGTTTGGTATCCTGGACTAGCGGGGGGTACTCCTACAATGAGCAGTTCTTC. Translating gives CASGLVSWTSGGYSYNEQFF.

The chain links TRBV5-1 to TRBJ2-7; D is undetermined. This CDR3 region has 14 residues. Germline-derived CDR1 and CDR2 are SGHRS and YFSETQ. The V end was cut by 1 base, the J end by 0 bases, with 8 bases between. The CDR3, as DNA: TGCGCCAGCAGCTTGTTCTGGAACTCCTACGAGCAGTACTTC. Residues: CASSLFWNSYEQYF. The full variable domain, completed using reference TRBV5-1 and TRBJ2-7, is KAGVTQTPRYLIKTRGQQVTLSCSPISGHRSVSWYQQTPGQGLQFLFEYFSETQRNKGNFPGRFSGRQFSNSRSEMNVSTLELGDSALYLCASSLFWNSYEQYFGPGTRLTVT.

The chain links TRBV20-1 to TRBJ2-7; TRBD1 agrees at 7 bases. V lost 0 bases to trimming and J lost 1 base; unmatched junction nucleotides: 9. In germline, CDR1 is DFQATT, CDR2 SNEGSKA (reference sequence). The CDR3 has 16 residues. The CDR3 protein is CSARDPPGTESYEQYF. CDR3 coding DNA: TGCAGTGCTAGAGACCCTCCCGGGACAGAGTCCTACGAGCAGTACTTC.

This clonotype was counted a few times. The chain combines TRBV4-1 with TRBJ1-4; D is uncertain. Germline V gene lookup returns CDR1 MGHRA and CDR2 YSYEKL. V lost 4 bases to trimming and J lost 4 bases, with 13 bases between them. This CDR3 spans 15 amino acids. The CDR3 spells CASSLLGLGNEKLFF. CDR3 nucleotides: TGCGCCAGCAGCCTCCTGGGTCTCGGTAATGAAAAACTGTTTTTT.

With respect to this clonotype: A read error may be the cause here, since a much bigger clone is one base away. V and J are TRBV4-2 and TRBJ2-1; 10 bases agree with TRBD1. The CDR3 is 15 residues long. Losses at the gene ends were 1 base for V and 5 bases for J; bases not matched to a gene: 2. Germline lookup yields CDR1 LGHNA and CDR2 YNFKEQ. The CDR3 DNA reads TGTGCCAGCAGCCAAGGGGGGACAGGGGACAATGAGCAGTTCTTC. It yields the protein CASSQGGTGDNEQFF.

This clonotype has a handful of counts. CDR3 sequence (DNA): TGTGCCAGCAGTCCAAGCATGGGACAGGGACACACTGAAGCTTTCTTT. It is translated as CASSPSMGQGHTEAFF. The chain has TRBV12-3 or TRBV12-4 and TRBJ1-1; 9 bases fit TRBD1. CDR3 length: 16 amino acids. J gave up 3 bases and V 5 bases, and 10 bases lay outside the gene matches.

As concerns this clonotype: This may be a read error, as it is one base from a much larger clone. V and J are TRBV6-5 and TRBJ2-7; 9 positions agree with TRBD2. The CDR3 length is 14 residues. From germline, CDR1 is MNHEY and CDR2 SVGAGI. The V segment lost 2 bases and the J segment 2 bases; nucleotides outside the gene matches: 1. The CDR3 protein is CASSYRTSAYEQYF. DNA of the CDR3: TGTGCCAGCAGTTACAGGACTAGCGCCTACGAGCAGTACTTC.

With respect to this clonotype: Sequence at one end of the junction differs from germline and may be a read error. The V gene is TRBV4-1, the J gene TRBJ2-7; 7 bases are shared with TRBD2. Germline CDR1 and CDR2: MGHRA and YSYEKL. This CDR3 is built from 15 residues. The CDR3 loop reads CASSQVPTSSCEQYF. Written as DNA, the CDR3 is TGCGCCAGCAGCCAAGTCCCGACTAGCTCCTGCGAGCAGTACTTC.

The V gene is TRBV3-1, the J gene TRBJ2-5; D is perhaps TRBD2 (6 bases). Germline CDR1 is LGHDT and CDR2 is YNNKEL (reference sequence). V dropped 1 base and J dropped 5 bases, with 11 bases sitting between them. The CDR3 extends over 14 amino acids. CDR3 bases: TGTGCCAGCAGCCAAGGCGGGATCGAGGAGACCCAGTACTTC. Translating gives CASSQGGIEETQYF.

This clonotype was found once. This chain joins TRBV9 and TRBJ2-1, with 8 positions matching TRBD2. The J call may be incorrect, as the DNA end agrees better with TRBJ2-7. CDR1 and CDR2 (germline): SGDLS, YYNGEE. The CDR3 spans 15 residues. Here the CDR3 reads CASSQQGSGTYEQYF. In nucleotides, the CDR3 is TGTGCCAGCAGTCAGCAAGGTAGCGGGACCTACGAGCAGTACTTC.

The V and J genes are TRBV25-1 and TRBJ1-4; maybe TRBD1 (5 bases). This CDR3 has 15 residues. V was clipped by 4 bases and J by 0 bases, with 9 bases between them. CDR1 and CDR2 from the germline V gene are MGHDK and SYGVNS. This chain's CDR3 is CASSVWGATNEKLFF. Here the CDR3 DNA reads TGTGCCAGCAGTGTATGGGGGGCAACTAATGAAAAACTGTTTTTT.

There are a few counts of this clonotype. The rearrangement uses TRBV11-2 and TRBJ2-1, with 8 bases fitting TRBD2. This CDR3 is built from 15 residues. The germline gives CDR1 SGHAT, CDR2 FQNNGV. Trimming cost V 1 base and J 9 bases; bases outside gene matches: 8. DNA of the CDR3: TGTGCCAGCAGCTTAGTGGCTAGCGGGCCGAGTGAGCAGTTCTTC. Protein: CASSLVASGPSEQFF.

V and J are TRBV4-2 and TRBJ2-4, with TRBD2 matching 10 bases. The DNA matches TRBJ2-7 better at its end, which makes the J call doubtful. The CDR3 runs 15 residues. Germline CDR1 and CDR2: LGHNA and YNFKEQ. The CDR3 sequence: CASSQDKRGGDEQYF. The CDR3 bases are TGTGCCAGCAGCCAAGATAAGCGGGGGGGTGACGAGCAGTACTTC.

This clonotype has a handful of counts. The V call is TRBV27, the J call TRBJ2-1; D may be TRBD2 (5 bases). CDR1 and CDR2 (germline): MNHEY, SMNVEV (reference sequence). Trimming shortened V by 5 bases and J by 3 bases, and 11 bases separated the two germline ends. CDR3 length: 14 amino acids. The DNA for the CDR3 is TGTGCCAGCAGTGGACTGAGACGCTACAATGAGCAGTTCTTC. Protein sequence: CASSGLRRYNEQFF.

The gene calls are TRBV5-1 and TRBJ2-7, with TRBD1 identical over 9 bases. CDR3 length: 16 residues. V dropped 4 bases and J dropped 7; count of bases not matched to a gene: 15. Germline V gene lookup returns CDR1 SGHRS and CDR2 YFSETQ. The CDR3 nucleotides are TGCGCCAGCAGCATCCGACCGGGACAGGGTGGCAATGAGCAGTACTTC. It specifies CASSIRPGQGGNEQYF.

The genes are TRBV11-2 and TRBJ2-7; D not resolved. Per germline, CDR1 SGHAT and CDR2 FQNNGV. The CDR3 length is 15 residues. Trimming took off 5 bases at V and 0 bases at J, with 14 bases between the two ends. As DNA, the CDR3 is TGTGCCAGCAGCCCCCCCGGAAGCAGCTCCTACGAGCAGTACTTC. It translates to CASSPPGSSSYEQYF.